This record covers a single TCR beta chain. Many counts were recorded for this clone. Its antigen is currently not known. The sequence runs out 3 residues before the end of the CDR3; the remainder is reconstructed from the germline J gene. The data belong to a study of T cell clonality in common variable immunodeficiency (dated by TCRdb to between 2015 and 2017). The germline V gene yields SQVTM for CDR1 and ANQGSEA for CDR2. The cysteine opens and the phenylalanine closes a CDR3 of 13 amino acids. Sequencing covers 30 bases of the CDR3, shown here with the frame starting at base 1. Clipping removes 4 bases from V and 6 bases from J, with 2 as the unmatched junction base count. Equivalent amounts of genomic DNA from CVID and control samples were used as sequencing input. For every sample, a 60 bp segment covering the rearranged TCRbeta CDR3 region was amplified and then sequenced. TCRbeta amplification used the immunoSEQ assay, a bias-corrected multiplex PCR with high-throughput sequencing. As for how the authors treated the data: Every unique nucleotide sequence counted as a clone and was annotated with V, D and J genes, copy number and frequency. Sequences were labeled productive if in frame, and non-productive if out of frame or containing stop codons. As previously described, clonality was computed from Shannon's entropy. The predicted amino acid sequences of productive clones were used to derive the mean CDR3 Kyte-Doolittle hydropathy. Using the R hclust function, scaled V gene usage was clustered hierarchically with Manhattan distance and complete linkage. To assess clone sharing by CDR3 amino acid sequence, 12 repertoires per group were resampled over 100 rounds. The repertoires were screened for around 70 published EBV-specific TCRbeta sequences and 200 to 250 published CMV-specific TCRbeta sequences. Analysis left out a couple of CVID samples that produced under 10,000 sequences, so 40 to 45 CVID repertoires remained. This is the immuneACCESS table as TCRdb keeps it, with only in-frame sequences that have V and J called. A part of the clones is gone; compared with another copy, unresolved V genes explain less than half, and the rest is unexplained. V and J calls and clone size are copied from that table; D and trimming were computed from the DNA. In this sample the table shows roughly 70,000 clones, and no singletons are among them. The ten largest clones take up about 1.7% of the sample.

What the study reported, not specific to this receptor: Compared with healthy controls, CVID subjects showed increased TCRbeta clonality (t-test p = 0.018), a feature most characteristic of about a third of subjects. CVID TCRbeta sequences were reported to have fewer deletions and N-nucleotide insertions and to lack highly modified clones with 13 or more V deletions. Even though DNA input was the same, control samples had an average of about 80,000 unique sequences each, compared with approximately 32,000 in CVID samples. According to the authors, finding the cause of the higher clonality in CVID would require sequencing the repertoires of T cell subpopulations. Healthy controls shared more TCRbeta clones with each other than CVID subjects shared among themselves (p < 0.0001). Differences among patients in the CVID cohort limited the correlations between repertoire features and clinical complications.

Most of the CVID patients and most of the healthy controls were of Caucasian heritage. Heparinized peripheral whole blood samples of about 5 to 8 ml were obtained from each donor. Genomic DNA from adults with common variable immune deficiency (CVID) and from healthy adult controls was used to sequence TCRbeta CDR3 repertoires. The control group comprised some 22 healthy adult volunteers, around twelve female and 10 or so male, aged about 23 to 66 years with a mean age of approximately 35. Diluted blood was density-centrifuged over Hypaque 1077 or Ficoll-Paque to isolate peripheral blood mononuclear cells. Unsorted mononuclear cells served as the source of genomic DNA, which was extracted either by Qiagen column purification or by a centrifugation-based method.

The V and J genes are TRBV29-1 and TRBJ2-2; 10 nucleotides in the junction match TRBD1. This sequence originates from a person aged 18 to 75 in good health. Sequencing used peripheral blood mononuclear cells. The sequenced part of the CDR3 DNA is TGCAGCGTTGGACAGGGGGCGTCCGGGGAG. Its translation reads: CSVGQGASGE. The whole CDR3 region reads CSVGQGASGELFF.